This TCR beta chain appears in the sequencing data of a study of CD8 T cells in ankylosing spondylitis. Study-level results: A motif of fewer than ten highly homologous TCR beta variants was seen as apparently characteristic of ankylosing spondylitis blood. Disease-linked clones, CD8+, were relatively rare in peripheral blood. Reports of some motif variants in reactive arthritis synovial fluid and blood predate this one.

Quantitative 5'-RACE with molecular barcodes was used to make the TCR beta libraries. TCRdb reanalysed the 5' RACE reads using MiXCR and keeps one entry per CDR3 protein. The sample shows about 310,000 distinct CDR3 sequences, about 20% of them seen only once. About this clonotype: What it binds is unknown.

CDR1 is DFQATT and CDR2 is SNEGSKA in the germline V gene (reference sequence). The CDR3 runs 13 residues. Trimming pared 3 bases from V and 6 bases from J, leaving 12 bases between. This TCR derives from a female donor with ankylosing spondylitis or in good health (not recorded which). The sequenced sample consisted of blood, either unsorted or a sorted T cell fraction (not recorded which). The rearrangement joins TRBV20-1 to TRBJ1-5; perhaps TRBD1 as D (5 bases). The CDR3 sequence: CSARIGAIQPQHF. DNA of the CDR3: TGCAGTGCTAGGATCGGGGCGATTCAGCCCCAGCATTTT.